The 30 T cell receptor beta chains below were found in one sample sequenced in a study of CD8 T cells in ankylosing spondylitis. TCRdb independently ran MiXCR on the 5' RACE reads; one entry per CDR3 protein. There are roughly 100,000 distinct CDR3 sequences in the sample; roughly 8.3% occur only once, and 9.9% lies in the top ten. The specimen was blood, either unsorted or a sorted T cell fraction (not recorded which). The source is a male donor with ankylosing spondylitis or in good health (not recorded which).

Concerning this clonotype itself: A much larger clone differs by one base, so this may be a read error. The chain recombines TRBV12-3 or TRBV12-4 with TRBJ1-2; D possibly corresponds to TRBD1 (5 bases). CDR3 length equals 12 residues. The CDR3 DNA reads as TGTGCCAGCAGTTCAGGGACCTATGACTACACCTTC. It codes for CASSSGTYDYTF.

A few counts support this clonotype. This chain connects TRBV28 to TRBJ1-6; weak D call: TRBD1 (5 bases). V gave up 4 bases and J gave up 6 bases, with 13 bases separating them. CDR3 size: 15 residues. Germline loops: CDR1 MDHEN, CDR2 SYDVKM. This CDR3 is CASSSPGRANSPLHF. In DNA form, the CDR3 reads TGTGCCAGCAGTTCCCCCGGCAGGGCTAATTCACCCCTCCACTTT.

This clonotype came up many times. The chain recombines TRBV5-4 with TRBJ2-2; 9 positions agree with TRBD2. J was trimmed by 7 bases and V by 2 bases; bases with no gene match: 6. The CDR3 has 15 residues. Germline V gives CDR1 SGHNT, CDR2 YYREEE (reference sequence). Written as DNA, the CDR3 is TGTGCCAGCAGCTTCGGCGGGAGGGCCAACGGGGAGCTGTTTTTT. Protein product: CASSFGGRANGELFF.

This clonotype has at least ten counts. CDR3: CSARGEDPGDTEAFF. The CDR3 nucleotides are TGCAGCGCTAGGGGTGAGGATCCAGGGGACACTGAAGCTTTCTTT. This rearrangement joins TRBV29-1 to TRBJ1-1, with D possibly TRBD1 on 6 matching bases. In germline, CDR1 is SQVTM, CDR2 ANQGSEA. CDR3 length: 15 amino acids. V lost 7 bases, J lost 3 bases, and 21 bases lay in between.

A few counts support this clonotype. Just one base apart from a much larger clone, this may be a read error. The chain is built from TRBV5-1 and TRBJ2-7; D uncertain. The CDR3 length is 11 residues. The V gene's germline CDR1 is SGHRS and CDR2 YFSETQ. CDR3 DNA sequence: TGCGCCAGCAGCCCCGGCCACGAGCAGTGCTTC. This gives the protein CASSPGHEQCF.

This clonotype was seen at least ten times. This chain links TRBV4-1 with TRBJ1-1; TRBD1 is a possible D gene (5 bases). CDR3 length equals 15 residues. The ends were cut back, 4 bases at V and 3 bases at J, with 15 bases in the middle. Germline CDR1 is MGHRA and CDR2 is YSYEKL. The CDR3 bases are TGCGCCAGCAGCCTACCCGGGACCGCAGACACTGAAGCTTTCTTT. Encoded protein: CASSLPGTADTEAFF.

This clonotype was seen at least ten times. This sequence joins TRBV7-2 and TRBJ2-1, with 7 positions matching TRBD1. J was trimmed by 4 bases and V by 6 bases; bases with no gene match: 9. Germline loops: CDR1 SGHTA, CDR2 FQGNSA. The CDR3 contains 15 residues. This CDR3 reads CASRTPGQRYNEQFF. DNA for the CDR3: TGTGCCAGCAGAACACCGGGACAGCGATACAATGAGCAGTTCTTC.

This clonotype was seen ten or more times. The rearrangement uses TRBV7-2 and TRBJ2-5; TRBD1 is a possible D gene (6 bases). The germline CDR1 and CDR2 sequences are SGHTA and FQGNSA. The CDR3 contains 15 residues. With 5 bases removed from V and 1 base from J, the gap between germline ends came to 14 bases. The CDR3 coding sequence is TGTGCCAGCAGCCCAGGATGGGGGCGCCAAGAGACCCAGTACTTC. Its protein product is CASSPGWGRQETQYF.

This clonotype occurred many times. The V gene is TRBV12-3 or TRBV12-4, the J gene TRBJ2-2; D remains ambiguous. The CDR3 extends over 15 amino acids. V was pared by 0 bases and J by 0 bases, with 5 bases between. The chain's CDR3 is CASSLAGPNTGELFF. Written as DNA, the CDR3 is TGTGCCAGCAGTTTAGCTGGACCGAACACCGGGGAGCTGTTTTTT.

Of note for this clonotype: This may be a read error: a much more frequent sequence differs by one nucleotide. The chain combines TRBV24-1 with TRBJ2-1; D is tentatively TRBD1 or TRBD2 (5 bases each). The V gene's germline CDR1 is KGHDR and CDR2 SFDVKD. The CDR3 sequence is 13 residues long. The CDR3 bases are TGTGCCCCCAGAGAGGGGCGTAACAATGAGCAGTTCTTC. It encodes CAPREGRNNEQFF.

The gene calls are TRBV20-1 and TRBJ1-2; a weak D match, TRBD1 (6 bases). V lost 6 bases and J lost 0, with 17 bases in between. Germline loops: CDR1 DFQATT, CDR2 SNEGSKA (reference sequence). This CDR3 has 15 residues. The CDR3 nucleotides are TGCAGTGCCTCGGACAGCCAAACGCCTAACTATGGCTACACCTTC. Amino acid sequence: CSASDSQTPNYGYTF.

This clonotype was recorded many times. This rearrangement joins TRBV5-1 to TRBJ2-1; D gene unclear. V was shortened by 4 bases and J by 0 bases, with 8 bases between the two germline ends. Germline V CDR1 and CDR2: SGHRS, YFSETQ. CDR3 length: 14 amino acids. Here the CDR3 DNA reads TGCGCCAGCAGCGTGGAAAGCTCCTACAATGAGCAGTTCTTC. Amino acid sequence: CASSVESSYNEQFF.

This clonotype was observed at least ten times. The V call is TRBV19, the J call TRBJ1-5; D remains ambiguous. Germline loops: CDR1 LNHDA, CDR2 SQIVND (reference sequence). The CDR3 has 16 amino acids. Trimming cost V 5 bases and J 2 bases, with 16 bases left between them. CDR3 region: CASSRPPRGGNQPQHF. CDR3 coding DNA: TGTGCCAGTAGTCGTCCCCCCCGAGGCGGCAATCAGCCCCAGCATTTT.

This clonotype was observed at least ten times. The chain couples TRBV6-5 to TRBJ2-3; D tentatively fits TRBD1 or TRBD2 (6 bases each). This CDR3 spans 15 amino acids. Germline CDR1 MNHEY, CDR2 SVGAGI. V lost 2 bases and J 0 bases, leaving 9 bases between the germline ends. The CDR3 DNA reads TGTGCCAGCAGTTACGGAGGGGGTAGCACAGATACGCAGTATTTT. This translates into CASSYGGGSTDTQYF.

This clonotype was seen at least ten times. CDR3 sequence: CASSYSDRKSTEAFF. In DNA, the CDR3 is TGTGCCAGCAGTTACTCGGACAGAAAGAGCACTGAAGCTTTCTTT. The chain links TRBV6-5 to TRBJ1-1; a possible D gene is TRBD1 (6 bases). CDR3 length equals 15 residues. Trimming left V 0 bases short and J 4 bases short, with 12 bases between. Germline loops: CDR1 MNHEY, CDR2 SVGAGI.

This clonotype was found many times. This CDR3 reads CASRTGGNQPQHF. DNA of the CDR3: TGTGCCAGCAGAACAGGGGGCAATCAGCCCCAGCATTTT. V is TRBV12-3 or TRBV12-4 and J is TRBJ1-5, with 7 bases matching TRBD1. This CDR3 is 13 amino acids long. J lost 2 bases, V lost 6 bases, and 1 base had no gene match.

This clonotype has ten or more counts. The chain recombines TRBV7-8 with TRBJ2-5; no definite D call. Germline V gene data show CDR1 as SGHVS and CDR2 as FQNEAQ. Trimming removed 2 bases at V and 2 bases at J, with 9 bases between. The CDR3 is 14 residues long. The CDR3, as DNA: TGTGCCAGCAGCTTATATACGGGTCAAGAGACCCAGTACTTC. As protein: CASSLYTGQETQYF.

This clonotype was counted ten times or more. This chain joins TRBV20-1 and TRBJ2-7, with D perhaps matching TRBD1 or TRBD2 (5 bases each). The V end was cut by 0 bases, the J end by 8 bases, with 14 bases between. This CDR3 contains 13 residues. Germline V gene lookup returns CDR1 DFQATT and CDR2 SNEGSKA (reference sequence). CDR3 DNA sequence: TGCAGTGCTAGAGACGTGGGGACCCTGCAGCAGTACTTC. Protein product: CSARDVGTLQQYF.

The table lists this clonotype with many counts. The chain uses TRBV18 and TRBJ2-2; D remains unclear. V lost 3 bases to trimming and J lost 1 base, with 9 bases between them. The CDR3 is made up of 15 amino acids. Germline V gene data show CDR1 as KGHSH and CDR2 as LQKENI. In nucleotides, the CDR3 is TGTGCCAGCTCACCGAGAAGGGAGAACACCGGGGAGCTGTTTTTT. As protein: CASSPRRENTGELFF.

This clonotype occurred many times. The rearrangement uses TRBV4-1 and TRBJ2-7; a weak D match, TRBD2 (6 bases). The CDR3 is made up of 15 amino acids. Trimming left V 4 bases short and J 3 bases short, with 16 bases between. The germline V gene encodes CDR1 MGHRA and CDR2 YSYEKL. The CDR3, as DNA: TGCGCCAGCAGCCCGCTAGCGCGGACCAACTACGAGCAGTACTTC. Protein product: CASSPLARTNYEQYF.

The chain has TRBV7-9 and TRBJ2-2; D not resolved. Germline V gene data show CDR1 as SEHNR and CDR2 as FQNEAQ (reference sequence). The V and J ends lost 6 bases and 6 bases respectively, with 5 bases between them. The CDR3 spans 11 residues. This CDR3 is CASRLAGELFF. The CDR3 bases are TGTGCCAGCAGGTTGGCCGGGGAGCTGTTTTTT. Filled out from reference TRBV7-9 and TRBJ2-2, the complete variable domain reads DTGVSQNPRHKITKRGQNVTFRCDPISEHNRLYWYRQTLGQGPEFLTYFQNEAQLEKSRLLSDRFSAERPKGSFSTLEIQRTEQGDSAMYLCASRLAGELFFGEGSRLTVL.

V usage is TRBV28 and J usage is TRBJ2-7; the match to TRBD2 covers 16 bases. J gave up 1 base and V 5 bases, and 5 bases lay outside the gene matches. Germline V CDR1 and CDR2: MDHEN, SYDVKM. The CDR3 has 17 amino acids. CDR3 sequence (DNA): TGTGCCAGCAGTCTGGGACTAGCGGGAGGGAGATCCTACGAGCAGTACTTC. It specifies CASSLGLAGGRSYEQYF.

The gene calls are TRBV10-3 and TRBJ2-2; D is unclear. Germline V gene sequence: CDR1 ENHRY, CDR2 SYGVKD. The CDR3 contains 12 residues. V lost 6 bases to trimming and J lost 4 bases, with 6 bases between them. CDR3 sequence: CAISSATGELFF. The CDR3 nucleotides are TGTGCCATCAGCTCAGCCACCGGGGAGCTGTTTTTT.

This clonotype was found a few times. The CDR3 DNA reads as TGTGCCAGCAGCTTAGTCAGCGGGGCGAGGGAGACCCAGTACTTC. Its translation: CASSLVSGARETQYF. The chain combines TRBV7-2 with TRBJ2-5; 7 bases fit TRBD2. Germline V gene data show CDR1 as SGHTA and CDR2 as FQGNSA. The CDR3 has 15 residues. V was clipped by 1 base and J by 5 bases; unmatched bases: 7.

The chain has TRBV12-3 or TRBV12-4 and TRBJ1-1, with D perhaps matching TRBD1 (5 bases). This CDR3 is 11 amino acids long. V dropped 8 bases and J dropped 10 bases, with 14 bases sitting between them. CDR3 protein: CASGEGLRAFF. CDR3 sequence (DNA): TGTGCCAGCGGAGAGGGGTTGCGAGCTTTCTTT.

This clonotype was detected ten times or more. The genes are TRBV7-2 and TRBJ2-7; 10 nucleotides line up with TRBD2. The CDR3 extends over 14 amino acids. Losses at the gene ends were 6 bases for V and 3 bases for J; bases not matched to a gene: 5. Germline CDR1 reads SGHTA; CDR2 reads FQGNSA. The chain's CDR3 is CASRVAGGDYEQYF. Written as DNA, the CDR3 is TGTGCCAGCAGGGTAGCGGGGGGCGACTACGAGCAGTACTTC.

There are many counts of this clonotype. It is unclear where the CDR3 begins or ends on the DNA, so no DNA is shown, and the CDR3 is as TCRdb lists it. CDR3 amino acids: CSVFGGGSYEQYF. The chain has TRBV29-1 and TRBJ2-7. In germline, CDR1 is SQVTM, CDR2 ANQGSEA. The CDR3 is 13 amino acids in total, end residues counted.

This clonotype occurred many times. The chain is built from TRBV12-3 or TRBV12-4 and TRBJ2-4, with unresolved D. V lost 1 base and J 8 bases, leaving 9 bases between the germline ends. There are 13 residues in the CDR3. CDR3 loop: CASSLGSYDIQYF. CDR3 DNA sequence: TGTGCCAGCAGTTTAGGTTCCTACGACATTCAGTACTTC.

The V call is TRBV29-1, the J call TRBJ1-2; the match to TRBD1 covers 7 bases. With V trimmed by 7 bases and J by 7 bases, 12 bases remained unmatched. The germline gives CDR1 SQVTM, CDR2 ANQGSEA. This CDR3 region has 13 residues. CDR3 bases: TGCAGCGCACCCTATGAAGGGGGCGCTGGCTACACCTTC. This sequence encodes CSAPYEGGAGYTF. Combining the CDR3 with reference TRBV29-1 and TRBJ1-2 gives the whole variable domain SAVISQKPSRDICQRGTSLTIQCQVDSQVTMMFWYRQQPGQSLTLIATANQGSEATYESGFVIDKFPISRPNLTFSTLTVSNMSPEDSSIYLCSAPYEGGAGYTFGSGTRLTVV.

The chain couples TRBV5-1 to TRBJ2-7, with 11 positions matching TRBD2. The CDR3 is 15 residues long. The ends lost 0 bases at V and 4 bases at J; junction bases unmatched: 3. The germline gives CDR1 SGHRS, CDR2 YFSETQ. Here the CDR3 DNA reads TGCGCCAGCAGCTTGGAAACTAGCGGGAGATACGAGCAGTACTTC. Translation: CASSLETSGRYEQYF.